These 14 T cell receptor beta chains came from one sample sequenced in a study of CD8+ T cells in alopecia areata (dated by TCRdb to 2016 to 2019). Library construction relied on the immunoSEQ multiplex PCR assay. RNA was extracted from all samples and reverse transcribed into cDNA as template for TCR sequencing. TCRdb re-hosts the immuneACCESS table, in-frame sequences only. Its copies lack some clones; in the studies checked, an unresolved V gene accounts for under half of them, and the cause for the rest is not known. The sample table records about 120,000 clones; approximately 58% of these occur just once. The ten largest make up roughly 3.1% of the sample. The sample was CD4+ T cells sorted from blood. The receptors shown here come from a human donor in good health.

This clone has only a few counts. The V gene is TRBV29-1, the J gene TRBJ2-5; 7 bases are a match to TRBD2. With 7 bases clipped from V and 5 bases from J, the junction kept 10 bases outside the gene matches. Germline V gene data show CDR1 as SQVTM and CDR2 as ANQGSEA. This CDR3 is built from 13 residues. The CDR3 nucleotides are TGCAGCGCCTCCAGGGAGGGAGGGGAGACCCAGTACTTC. It is translated as CSASREGGETQYF.

Only a few counts were recorded for this clone. This CDR3 reads CASSSDAREEKLFF. The CDR3 nucleotides read TGTGCCAGCAGCTCGGACGCCAGGGAGGAAAAACTGTTTTTT. The V call is TRBV7-9, the J call TRBJ1-4; tentative D call: TRBD1 (5 bases). Trimming left V 4 bases short and J 8 bases short, with 14 bases between. The CDR3 runs to 14 residues. Germline CDR1 reads SEHNR; CDR2 reads FQNEAQ (reference sequence).

This clone has a single count. The chain joins TRBV6-1 to TRBJ1-4; 11 bases are shared with TRBD1. From germline, CDR1 is MNHNS and CDR2 SASEGT. The CDR3 sequence is 13 residues long. V lost 8 bases, J lost 8 bases, and 4 bases stayed unmatched. The CDR3: CASDRDRGEKLFF. CDR3 DNA: TGTGCCAGCGACCGGGACAGGGGGGAAAAACTGTTTTTT.

With respect to this clone: At the DNA level, this CDR3 is encoded by other sequences in the same sample as well. The rearrangement links TRBV29-1 to TRBJ1-5; no definite D call. CDR1 SQVTM and CDR2 ANQGSEA come from the germline V gene. The V end was cut by 7 bases, the J end by 0 bases, with 7 bases between. The CDR3 is 12 amino acids. The CDR3 reads CSAADSNQPQHF. The CDR3 bases are TGCAGCGCCGCTGATAGCAATCAGCCCCAGCATTTT. The whole variable domain, remainder taken from reference TRBV29-1 and TRBJ1-5, is SAVISQKPSRDICQRGTSLTIQCQVDSQVTMMFWYRQQPGQSLTLIATANQGSEATYESGFVIDKFPISRPNLTFSTLTVSNMSPEDSSIYLCSAADSNQPQHFGDGTRLSIL.

V usage is TRBV10-3 and J usage is TRBJ2-1; D may be TRBD2 (7 bases). Trimming shortened V by 8 bases and J by 2 bases, and 13 bases separated the two germline ends. The germline V gene has CDR1 ENHRY and CDR2 SYGVKD. The CDR3 totals 14 residues. The CDR3 here is CAIWGGATYNEQFF. In DNA form, the CDR3 reads TGTGCCATCTGGGGGGGGGCAACCTACAATGAGCAGTTCTTC.

In this sample, this clone turned up a few times. V gene TRBV7-2 combines with J gene TRBJ2-2, with 7 bases that match TRBD2. Trimming at V came to 0 bases and at J to 5 bases, leaving 0 bases not matched to a gene. CDR3 length equals 14 residues. Germline CDR1 reads SGHTA; CDR2 reads FQGNSA. Here the CDR3 reads CASSLARGTGELFF. The CDR3 DNA sequence: TGTGCCAGCAGCTTAGCGCGGGGGACCGGGGAGCTGTTTTTT.

V usage is TRBV7-9 and J usage is TRBJ2-4; 7 nucleotides align to TRBD1. Germline-derived CDR1 and CDR2 are SEHNR and FQNEAQ (reference sequence). This CDR3 is built from 16 residues. J lost 0 bases, V lost 2 bases, and 4 bases had no gene match. This CDR3 reads CASSLMDRSAKNIQYF. CDR3 coding DNA: TGTGCCAGCAGCTTAATGGACAGGTCAGCCAAAAACATTCAGTACTTC.

This clone was detected only once. This rearrangement joins TRBV30 to TRBJ2-7; D may correspond to TRBD1 or TRBD2 (5 bases each). The CDR3 covers 13 residues. Deletions cut 3 bases from V and 5 bases from J, with 14 bases between. Germline V gene lookup returns CDR1 GTSNPN and CDR2 SVGIG (reference sequence). CDR3 residues: CAWSGDHRDEQYF. The DNA for the CDR3 is TGTGCCTGGAGCGGGGACCATAGGGACGAGCAGTACTTC.

The V and J genes are TRBV2 and TRBJ1-1; possible D gene TRBD1, 6 bases. This CDR3 spans 13 amino acids. V lost 7 bases, J lost 7 bases, and 16 bases lay in between. Germline CDR1 is SNHLY and CDR2 is FYNNEI. The CDR3 coding sequence is TGTGCCAGCACCTCGGGTGGGGGCGTTGAAGCTTTCTTT. Protein: CASTSGGGVEAFF.

This chain uses TRBV4-1 with TRBJ1-1; no clear D gene. V lost 4 bases to trimming and J lost 3 bases, with 12 bases between them. The germline gives CDR1 MGHRA, CDR2 YSYEKL. CDR3 size: 14 residues. CDR3 region: CASSPGDVDTEAFF. CDR3 DNA sequence: TGCGCCAGCAGCCCAGGTGATGTGGACACTGAAGCTTTCTTT.

The rearrangement joins TRBV7-9 to TRBJ1-1; TRBD1 is a possible D gene (5 bases). V lost 5 bases, J lost 1 base, and 8 bases lay in between. Germline V gene sequence: CDR1 SEHNR, CDR2 FQNEAQ (reference sequence). This CDR3 is 13 amino acids long. Written as DNA, the CDR3 is TGTGCCAGCAGCGCAACAGGGAACACTGAAGCTTTCTTT. Its translation is CASSATGNTEAFF.

This clone was observed a few times. The J gene is TRBJ1-1, the V gene TRBV30, with unresolved D. The CDR3 totals 11 residues. With 2 bases removed from V and 7 bases from J, the gap between germline ends came to 8 bases. The V gene's germline CDR1 is GTSNPN and CDR2 SVGIG (reference sequence). The CDR3 loop is CAWSMGIEAFF. CDR3 DNA sequence: TGTGCCTGGAGTATGGGCATTGAAGCTTTCTTT.

This clone was seen only once. The V call is TRBV5-4, the J call TRBJ2-1, with TRBD1 as a possible D gene (5 bases). Germline values: CDR1 SGHNT, CDR2 YYREEE (reference sequence). Trimming left V 8 bases short and J 0 bases short, with 15 bases between. The CDR3 contains 15 residues. The CDR3 DNA follows: TGTGCCAGTCTAACGGACACCGGCTCCTACAATGAGCAGTTCTTC. It translates to CASLTDTGSYNEQFF.

The genes are TRBV7-2 and TRBJ1-2; D possibly corresponds to TRBD1 (5 bases). This CDR3 has 17 residues. Germline values: CDR1 SGHTA, CDR2 FQGNSA. Trimming shortened V by 5 bases and J by 2 bases, and 21 bases separated the two germline ends. For the CDR3, the DNA is TGTGCCAGCAGCCCACCCATGGGGCCAGCTAGCAACTATGGCTACACCTTC. Translated, it gives CASSPPMGPASNYGYTF.